This record covers a single T cell receptor delta chain. This may stem from a read error, because a much larger clone lies one nucleotide away. The identical CDR3 is also encoded by other nucleotide sequences in the sample. TCRdb redid the clone calls on the RT-PCR reads with CATT. The table includes more than 2,000 delta-chain clones, 45% detected once. The data originate from a study of gamma-delta T cells after stem cell transplantation. CDR3 length: 15 residues. CDR1 and CDR2 (germline): GEAIGNYY, EKD. This TCR derives from a human donor. It is not recorded whose cells these are; they may come from a transplant donor. Input material: gamma-delta T cells. The J gene is TRDJ1, the V gene TRDV2; TRDD3 matches 9 bases. The CDR3 sequence is CACDVLLGETDKLIF. In nucleotides, the CDR3 is TGTGCCTGTGACGTCTTACTGGGGGAAACCGATAAACTCATCTTC.